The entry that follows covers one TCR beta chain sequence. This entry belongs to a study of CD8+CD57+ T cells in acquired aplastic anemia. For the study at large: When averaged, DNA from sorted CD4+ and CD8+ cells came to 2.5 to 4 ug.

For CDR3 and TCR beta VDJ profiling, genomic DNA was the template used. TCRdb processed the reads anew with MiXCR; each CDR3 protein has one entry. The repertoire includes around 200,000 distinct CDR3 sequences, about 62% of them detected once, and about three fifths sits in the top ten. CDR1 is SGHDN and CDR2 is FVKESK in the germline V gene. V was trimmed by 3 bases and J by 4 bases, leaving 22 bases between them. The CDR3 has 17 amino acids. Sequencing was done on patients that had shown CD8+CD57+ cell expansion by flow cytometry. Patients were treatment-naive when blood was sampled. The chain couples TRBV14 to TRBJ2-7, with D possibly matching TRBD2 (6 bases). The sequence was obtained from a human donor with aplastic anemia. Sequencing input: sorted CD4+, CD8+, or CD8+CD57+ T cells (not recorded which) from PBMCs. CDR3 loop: CASSQLGGVPLLYEQYF. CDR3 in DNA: TGTGCCAGCAGCCAGTTGGGCGGGGTACCGCTTTTATACGAGCAGTACTTC.